This entry describes one TCR beta chain. The data are from a study of blood T cell repertoires in COVID-19. About the research overall: Some COVID-19 samples were acute and others convalescent; all came from the United States, Italy and Spain. T cells, B-cell-depleted T cells, or PBMCs provided the cDNA or gDNA that served as material.

Sequenced by immunoSEQ multiplex PCR; TCRdb stores in-frame clones only, minus some. Of about 71,000 clones detected, about four fifths appear once; the ten largest clones hold roughly 15%. The CDR3 is 16 amino acids. Germline V lookup: CDR1 SGHAT, CDR2 FQNNGV. With 0 bases removed from V and 3 bases from J, the gap between germline ends came to 14 bases. This chain uses TRBV11-2 with TRBJ1-2, with a possible D match to TRBD1 (5 bases). The sequenced sample consisted of peripheral blood. The receptor was isolated from a woman aged 80 or over with acute or convalescent COVID-19. The CDR3: CASSLDRRRGDYGYTF. CDR3 sequence (DNA): TGTGCCAGCAGCTTAGATAGGAGGCGGGGCGACTATGGCTACACCTTC.